This T cell receptor beta chain is drawn from a study of tumor and adjacent non-tumor tissue in lung cancer. Study as a whole: Aged roughly 30 to 85 years, patients included roughly 10 men and roughly five women with stage I to III disease.

Comment on this clonotype: No antigen is known for it. The junction departs from the called germline gene at one end, perhaps through a read error.

The template was RNA from unsorted bulk tissue. Between August and November 2014, newly diagnosed, chemotherapy-naive lung cancer patients underwent thoracic surgery in China. This CDR3 is 15 amino acids long. CDR1 and CDR2 (germline): MNHEY, SVGAGI. Study-wide findings and caveats: Normal lung showed higher cumulative top 100 clone frequency than tumor. Compared with tumor, normal lung showed significantly lower TCR diversity.

Three rounds of nested PCR, following a modified ARM-PCR protocol, produced the TCRbeta library. TCRdb recomputed calls from the multiplex PCR reads with MiXCR, one row per CDR3 protein. The sample lists about 110,000 distinct CDR3 sequences, over 70% seen once, with approximately 22% in the top ten. The source material was lung tumor tissue. This sequence joins TRBV6-5 and TRBJ1-6; D call uncertain. This TCR was recovered from a man between 65 and 79 years old with non-small cell lung cancer. CDR3 sequence reads: CVSSNSDCKNSPLHF. CDR3 bases: TGTGTCAGCAGTAATTCCGACTGTAAAAATTCACCCCTCCACTTT.